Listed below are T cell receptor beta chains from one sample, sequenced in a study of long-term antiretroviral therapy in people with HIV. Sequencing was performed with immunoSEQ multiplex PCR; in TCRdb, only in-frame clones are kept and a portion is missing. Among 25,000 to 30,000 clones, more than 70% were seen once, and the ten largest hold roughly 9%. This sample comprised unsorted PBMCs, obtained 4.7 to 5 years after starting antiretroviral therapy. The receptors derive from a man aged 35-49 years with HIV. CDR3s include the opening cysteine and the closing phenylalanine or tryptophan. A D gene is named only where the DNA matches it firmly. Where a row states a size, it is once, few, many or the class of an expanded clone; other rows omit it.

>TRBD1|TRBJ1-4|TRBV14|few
TGTGCCAGCAGCCAAGGAGGGACAGGGGTTGAAAAACTGTTTTTT
CASSQGGTGVEKLFF
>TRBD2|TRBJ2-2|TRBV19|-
TGTGCCAGCCACCCTCCGACTAGCGGGAATGTAGCCGGGGAGCTGTTTTTT
CASHPPTSGNVAGELFF
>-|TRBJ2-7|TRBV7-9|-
TGTGCCAGCAGCCCAAGGACAGTCCACTACGAGCAGTACTTC
CASSPRTVHYEQYF
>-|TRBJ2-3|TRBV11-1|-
TGTGCCAGCAGCTCGATGCGCGGGGATACGCAGTATTTT
CASSSMRGDTQYF
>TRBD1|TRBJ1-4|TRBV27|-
TGTGCCAGCAGTTACTTAGGGGGCACAACTAATGAAAAACTGTTTTTT
CASSYLGGTTNEKLFF
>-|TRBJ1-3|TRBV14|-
TGTGCCAGCAGCCAAGAAGTTGGCACGAGCTCTGGAAACACCATATATTTT
CASSQEVGTSSGNTIYF
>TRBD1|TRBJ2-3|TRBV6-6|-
TGTGCCAGCAGTAACCGGGACAGGGTGACAGATACGCAGTATTTT
CASSNRDRVTDTQYF
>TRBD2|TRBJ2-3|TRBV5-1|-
TGCGCCAGCAGCAAGGGGACTAGCTTCACAGATACGCAGTATTTT
CASSKGTSFTDTQYF
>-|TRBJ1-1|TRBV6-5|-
TGTGCCAGCAGTTACTCAGGGGAAAAGGCTGAAGCTTTCTTT
CASSYSGEKAEAFF
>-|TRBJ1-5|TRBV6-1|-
TGTGCCAGCAATGAGGCGTTTAAGGAGCCCCAGCATTTT
CASNEAFKEPQHF
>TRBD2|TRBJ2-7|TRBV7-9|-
TGTGCCAGCAGCCCTAGCGGAACCTACGAGCAGTACTTC
CASSPSGTYEQYF
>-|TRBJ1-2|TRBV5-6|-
TGTGCCAGCAGCGGTGCCGGGACCAAGGCGCCTGGCTACACCTTC
CASSGAGTKAPGYTF
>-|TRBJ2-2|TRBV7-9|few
TGTGCCAGCAGCGCGGACGGGTACACCGGGGAGCTGTTTTTT
CASSADGYTGELFF
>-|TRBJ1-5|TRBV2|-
TGTGCCAGCAGTGAAACCCGGGTCGGTCAGCCCCAGCATTTT
CASSETRVGQPQHF
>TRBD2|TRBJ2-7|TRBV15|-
TGTGCCACCAGCAGTGGACTAGCGGGAGTTACCGACGAGCAGTACTTC
CATSSGLAGVTDEQYF
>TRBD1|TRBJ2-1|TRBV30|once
TGTGCCTGGACCATACCGGGACAGTTCTACAATGAGCAGTTCTTC
CAWTIPGQFYNEQFF
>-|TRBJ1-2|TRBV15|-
TGTGCCACCAGCAGAGACAGTCAGGTATCGAGCGGCTACACCTTC
CATSRDSQVSSGYTF
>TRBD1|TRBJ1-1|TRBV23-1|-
TGCGCCAGCAGTCAAACTACAGGGGGAACTGAAGCTTTCTTT
CASSQTTGGTEAFF
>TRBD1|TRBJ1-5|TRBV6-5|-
TGTGCCAGCAGACCCGGACAGGGCCCCAATCAGCCCCAGCATTTT
CASRPGQGPNQPQHF
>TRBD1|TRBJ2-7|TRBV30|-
TGTGCCTGGAGTCCAACGGACAGGGGGTACGAGCAGTACTTC
CAWSPTDRGYEQYF
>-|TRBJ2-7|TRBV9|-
TGTGCCAGCAGCGTAGAGGGTCAGCCCACCTACGAGCAGTACTTC
CASSVEGQPTYEQYF
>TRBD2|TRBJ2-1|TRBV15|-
TGTGCCACCCGGGGGACTAGCGGGAGTCTCTACAATGAGCAGTTCTTC
CATRGTSGSLYNEQFF
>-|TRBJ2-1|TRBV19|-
TGTGCCAGTAGTGGGGGGTACAATGAGCAGTTCTTC
CASSGGYNEQFF
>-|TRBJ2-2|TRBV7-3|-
TGTGCCAGCAGCCTTACCCCCATAGGGACCGGGGAGCTGTTTTTT
CASSLTPIGTGELFF
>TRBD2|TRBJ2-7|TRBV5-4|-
TGTGCCAGCAGCTTGACTAGCGGGAACTACGAGCAGTACTTC
CASSLTSGNYEQYF
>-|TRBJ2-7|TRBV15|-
TGTGCCACCAGCAGGCTACCGGACGGATCCTACGAGCAGTACTTC
CATSRLPDGSYEQYF
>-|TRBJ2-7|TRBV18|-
TGTGCCAGCTCACCCGGGACGGGGACCTACGAGCAGTACTTC
CASSPGTGTYEQYF
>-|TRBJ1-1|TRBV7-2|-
TGTGCCAGCAGCTTAGTTTCGGCTGAAGCTTTCTTT
CASSLVSAEAFF
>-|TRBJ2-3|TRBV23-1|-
TGCGCCATCCCCGAAGACACAGATACGCAGTATTTT
CAIPEDTDTQYF
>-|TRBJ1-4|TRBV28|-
TGTGCCAGCAGTAGGGGGACCAATGAAAAACTGTTTTTT
CASSRGTNEKLFF
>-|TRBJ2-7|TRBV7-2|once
TGTGCCAGCAGCCAGGTGAGCTCCTACGAGCAGTACTTC
CASSQVSSYEQYF
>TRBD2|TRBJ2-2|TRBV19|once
TGTGCCAGTAGTATAGAACTAGCGGGGTACACCGGGGAGCTGTTTTTT
CASSIELAGYTGELFF
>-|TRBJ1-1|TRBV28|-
TGTGCCAGCAGCCTTACCGGGCCAGCCTACGGTACTGAAGCTTTCTTT
CASSLTGPAYGTEAFF
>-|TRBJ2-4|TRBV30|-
TGTGCCTGGAGTGTTACAGTTCTAGCCAAAAACATTCAGTACTTC
CAWSVTVLAKNIQYF
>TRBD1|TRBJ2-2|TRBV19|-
TGTGCCAGTCGACCGCAGGGGGTCGGGGAGCTGTTTTTT
CASRPQGVGELFF
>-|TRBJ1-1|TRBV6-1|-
TGTGCCAGCGGACGGGTGAACACTGAAGCTTTCTTT
CASGRVNTEAFF
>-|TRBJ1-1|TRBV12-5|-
TGTGCTAGTGGTTTGGCCTCCGGGGCCAACACTGAAGCTTTCTTT
CASGLASGANTEAFF
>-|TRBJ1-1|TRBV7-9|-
TGTGCCAGCAGCTTAGCACCTGGGACGAATGAAGCTTTCTTT
CASSLAPGTNEAFF
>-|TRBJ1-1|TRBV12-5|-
TGTGCTAGTGGTTTGGGAAGGGCTGAAGCTTTCTTT
CASGLGRAEAFF
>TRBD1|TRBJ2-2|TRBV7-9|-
TGTGCCAGCAGCCTTCCCAGGGGGCGGTCGGTCACCGGGGAGCTGTTTTTT
CASSLPRGRSVTGELFF
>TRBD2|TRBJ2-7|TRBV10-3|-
TGTGCCATCACTACCGGACTAGCGCCTGACTACGAGCAGTACTTC
CAITTGLAPDYEQYF
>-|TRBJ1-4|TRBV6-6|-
TGTGCCAGCAGTCCCCCCGGGGCAACTAATGAAAAACTGTTTTTT
CASSPPGATNEKLFF